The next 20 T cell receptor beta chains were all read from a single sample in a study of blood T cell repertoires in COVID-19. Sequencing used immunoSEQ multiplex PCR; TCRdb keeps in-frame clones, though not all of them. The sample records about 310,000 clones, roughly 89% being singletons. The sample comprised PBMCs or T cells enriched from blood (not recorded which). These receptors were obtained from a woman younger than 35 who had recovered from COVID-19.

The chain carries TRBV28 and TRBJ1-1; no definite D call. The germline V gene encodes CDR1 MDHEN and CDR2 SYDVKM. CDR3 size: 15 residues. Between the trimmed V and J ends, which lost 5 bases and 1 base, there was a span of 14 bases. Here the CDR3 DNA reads TGTGCCAGCAGTCCTGATTGGGCAGGGAACACTGAAGCTTTCTTT. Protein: CASSPDWAGNTEAFF.

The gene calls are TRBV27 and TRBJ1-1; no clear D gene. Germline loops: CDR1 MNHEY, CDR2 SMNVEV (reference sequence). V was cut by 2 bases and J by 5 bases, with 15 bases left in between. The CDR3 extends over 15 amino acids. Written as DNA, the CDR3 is TGTGCCAGCAGTTTAGCTTCCAGTCTCGGGACTGAAGCTTTCTTT. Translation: CASSLASSLGTEAFF.

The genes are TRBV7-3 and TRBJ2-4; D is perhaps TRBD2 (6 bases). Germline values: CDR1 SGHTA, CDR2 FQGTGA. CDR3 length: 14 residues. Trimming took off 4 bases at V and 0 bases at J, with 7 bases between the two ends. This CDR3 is CASSSGLAKNIQYF. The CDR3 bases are TGTGCCAGCAGCTCGGGACTAGCCAAAAACATTCAGTACTTC.

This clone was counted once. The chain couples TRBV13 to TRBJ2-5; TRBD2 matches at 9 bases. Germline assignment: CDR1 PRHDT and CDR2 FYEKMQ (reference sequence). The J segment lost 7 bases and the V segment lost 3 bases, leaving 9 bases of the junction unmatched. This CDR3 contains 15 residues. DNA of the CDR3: TGTGCCAGCAGCTTTAGCGGGAGTCTACAGGGGACCCAGTACTTC. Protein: CASSFSGSLQGTQYF.

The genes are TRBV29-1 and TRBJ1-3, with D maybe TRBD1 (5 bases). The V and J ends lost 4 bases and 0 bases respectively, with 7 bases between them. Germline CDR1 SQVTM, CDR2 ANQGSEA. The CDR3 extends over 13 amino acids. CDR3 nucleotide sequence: TGCAGCGTTGGCGGGGCCTCTGGAAACACCATATATTTT. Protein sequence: CSVGGASGNTIYF.

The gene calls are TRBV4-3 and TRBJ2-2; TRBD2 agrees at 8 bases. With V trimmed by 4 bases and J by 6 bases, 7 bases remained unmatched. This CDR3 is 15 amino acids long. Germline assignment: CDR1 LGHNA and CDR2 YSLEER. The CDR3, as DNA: TGCGCCAGCAGCCGGACGGGAGGGCCATCCGGGGAGCTGTTTTTT. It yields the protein CASSRTGGPSGELFF.

The CDR3, as DNA: TGCAGCGTTCTGGGGGGAGAAGCTGGAAACACCATATATTTT. Amino acid sequence: CSVLGGEAGNTIYF. This chain joins TRBV29-1 and TRBJ1-3, with TRBD1 as a possible D gene (5 bases). This CDR3 spans 14 amino acids. Trimming took 5 bases from V and 2 from J, leaving 13 bases between them. Per the germline V gene, CDR1 is SQVTM and CDR2 is ANQGSEA. Drawing the rest from reference TRBV29-1 and TRBJ1-3, the complete variable domain is SAVISQKPSRDICQRGTSLTIQCQVDSQVTMMFWYRQQPGQSLTLIATANQGSEATYESGFVIDKFPISRPNLTFSTLTVSNMSPEDSSIYLCSVLGGEAGNTIYFGEGSWLTVV.

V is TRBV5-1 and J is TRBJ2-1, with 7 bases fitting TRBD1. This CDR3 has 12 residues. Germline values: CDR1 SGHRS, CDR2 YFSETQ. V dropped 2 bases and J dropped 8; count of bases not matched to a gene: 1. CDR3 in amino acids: CASSLQGYEQFF. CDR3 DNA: TGCGCCAGCAGCTTACAGGGGTATGAGCAGTTCTTC.

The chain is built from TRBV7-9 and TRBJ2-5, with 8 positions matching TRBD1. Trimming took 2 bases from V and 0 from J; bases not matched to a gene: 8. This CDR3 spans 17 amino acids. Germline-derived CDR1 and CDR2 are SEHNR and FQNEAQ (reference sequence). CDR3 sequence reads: CASSLRHRTGYQETQYF. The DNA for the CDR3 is TGTGCCAGCAGCTTAAGGCACAGGACAGGGTACCAAGAGACCCAGTACTTC.

The chain's CDR3 is CASSQTSGASNEQFF. CDR3 nucleotide sequence: TGTGCCAGCAGCCAAACTAGCGGAGCCTCCAATGAGCAGTTCTTC. The V and J genes are TRBV7-9 and TRBJ2-1; 8 nucleotides align to TRBD2. In germline, CDR1 is SEHNR, CDR2 FQNEAQ (reference sequence). The CDR3 contains 15 residues. Losses at the gene ends were 5 bases for V and 6 bases for J; bases not matched to a gene: 9.

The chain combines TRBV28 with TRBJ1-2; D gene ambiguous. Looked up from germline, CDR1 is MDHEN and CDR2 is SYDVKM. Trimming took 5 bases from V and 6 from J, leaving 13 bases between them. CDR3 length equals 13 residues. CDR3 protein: CASSKSREDGYTF. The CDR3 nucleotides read TGTGCCAGCAGTAAATCGAGGGAGGATGGCTACACCTTC.

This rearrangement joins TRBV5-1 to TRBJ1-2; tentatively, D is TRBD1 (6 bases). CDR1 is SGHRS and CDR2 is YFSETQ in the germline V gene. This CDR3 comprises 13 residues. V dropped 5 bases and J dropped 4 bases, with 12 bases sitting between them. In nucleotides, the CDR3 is TGCGCCAGCAGGACAACAGGGACCTATGGCTACACCTTC. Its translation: CASRTTGTYGYTF.

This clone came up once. DNA of the CDR3: TGTGCCAGCAGCAGTCCAGGATACCAAGAGACCCAGTACTTC. Translation: CASSSPGYQETQYF. The chain combines TRBV28 with TRBJ2-5; no clear D. V was clipped by 6 bases and J by 0 bases, with 11 bases between them. The CDR3 totals 14 residues. Germline CDR1 MDHEN, CDR2 SYDVKM.

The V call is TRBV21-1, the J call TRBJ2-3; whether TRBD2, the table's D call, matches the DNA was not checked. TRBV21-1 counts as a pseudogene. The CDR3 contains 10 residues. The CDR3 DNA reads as TGTGCCAGCCGTCCAGATACGCAGTATTTT. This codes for CASRPDTQYF.

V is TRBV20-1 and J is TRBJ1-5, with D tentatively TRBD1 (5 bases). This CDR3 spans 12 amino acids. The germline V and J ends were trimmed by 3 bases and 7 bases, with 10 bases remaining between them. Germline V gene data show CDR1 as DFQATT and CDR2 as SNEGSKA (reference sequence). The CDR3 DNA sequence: TGCAGTGCTAGTAGGGGTGACCAGCCCCAGCATTTT. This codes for CSASRGDQPQHF.

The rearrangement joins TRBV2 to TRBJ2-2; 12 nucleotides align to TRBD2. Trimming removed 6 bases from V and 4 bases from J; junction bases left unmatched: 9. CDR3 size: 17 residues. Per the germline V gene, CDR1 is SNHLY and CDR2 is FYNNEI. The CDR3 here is CASRGLAGGSSTGELFF. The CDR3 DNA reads TGTGCCAGCAGGGGGCTAGCGGGAGGGAGTAGCACCGGGGAGCTGTTTTTT.

In DNA, the CDR3 is TGTGCCAGCAGCTTCTTCAGGGACACTGAAGCTTTCTTT. Amino acids: CASSFFRDTEAFF. The J gene is TRBJ1-1, the V gene TRBV11-3; a weak D match, TRBD1 (5 bases). The CDR3 extends over 13 amino acids. Deletions cut 3 bases from V and 3 bases from J, with 8 bases between. Germline values: CDR1 SGHNT, CDR2 YENEEA.

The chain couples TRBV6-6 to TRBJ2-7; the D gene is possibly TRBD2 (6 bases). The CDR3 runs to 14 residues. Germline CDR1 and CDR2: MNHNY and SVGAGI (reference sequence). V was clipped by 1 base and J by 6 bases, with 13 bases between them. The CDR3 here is CASSYCVGGCEQYF. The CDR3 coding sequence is TGTGCCAGCAGTTACTGCGTCGGGGGTTGCGAGCAGTACTTC.

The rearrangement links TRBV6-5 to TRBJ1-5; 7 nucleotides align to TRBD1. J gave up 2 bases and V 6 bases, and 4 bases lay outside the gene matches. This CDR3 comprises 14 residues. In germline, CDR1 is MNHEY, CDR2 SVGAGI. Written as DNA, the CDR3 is TGTGCCAGCAGCCAAGGACAGGGCAATCAGCCCCAGCATTTT. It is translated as CASSQGQGNQPQHF.

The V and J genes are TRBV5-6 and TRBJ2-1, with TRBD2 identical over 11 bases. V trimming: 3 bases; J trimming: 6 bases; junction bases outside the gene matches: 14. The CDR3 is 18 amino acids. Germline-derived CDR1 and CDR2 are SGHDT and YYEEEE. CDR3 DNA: TGTGCCAGCAGCTCCGGGACTAGCGGTATGTACGGGAGCAATGAGCAGTTCTTC. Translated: CASSSGTSGMYGSNEQFF.